What follows is one TCR beta chain and its context. Its antigen target is currently unknown. Per-base qualities were not stored, and no clone one base away is much larger. This entry comes from a study of CD8+ T cells in alopecia areata (dated by TCRdb to the late 2010s). At the level of the whole study: Treated patients were enrolled in an open-label pilot trial of oral tofacitinib at 5 to 10 mg twice daily for moderate-to-severe alopecia areata. Scalp clonality was compared across normal scalp (n=4), patchy alopecia areata scalp (n=8), and alopecia totalis/universalis scalp (n=8). The study used high-throughput TCRbeta sequencing to examine T cell clonal expansion in alopecia areata, in both the C3H/HeJ mouse model and human patients. Human TCRbeta sequencing covered scalp tissue and sorted CD4+ and CD8+ peripheral blood T cells from patchy and totalis/universalis alopecia areata patients and healthy controls. TCRbeta CDR3 regions were amplified by immunoSEQ multiplex PCR using 35 Vbeta forward and 13 Jbeta reverse primers. Patients stayed on tofacitinib for 6 to 18 months and then had 6 months of follow-up off drug so that delayed response and recurrence could be assessed. RNA was extracted with the PAXgene miRNA kit for fixed scalp, the miRNeasy kit for PBMCs, and the RNeasy kit for mouse skin. Disease severity in treated patients was measured with the SALT score, which quantifies the percentage of affected scalp surface area. Biopsies were taken from tofacitinib-treated patients at baseline and at 4 and 24 weeks of treatment, and a later scalp biopsy was taken in several of the tofacitinib-treated patients. Findings and caveats that apply to the study as a whole: Tofacitinib significantly decreased scalp clonality and the number of expanded CD8+ clones among the top 100 scalp clones. Because the treated cohort was small and had just a single nonresponder, larger studies are needed to establish links between baseline CD8+ expansion and response. Shared TCR sequences between patients were less evident than in mice, which may be partly attributable to HLA diversity in the patient population. Compared with normal scalp, lesional scalp had higher clonality and more expanded CD8+ clones, particularly in alopecia totalis/universalis, a pattern that suggests antigenic drive. Unlike mouse skin, which is dominated by gammadelta T cells, normal human skin has resident alphabeta T cells that are also sequenced, and this complicates analysis of the scalp TCR repertoire. Many expanded lesional clones were found to persist in scalp and blood during tofacitinib treatment, and relapse after treatment cessation may be partly explained by this persistence.

Library method: the immunoSEQ multiplex PCR assay. RNA was extracted from all samples and reverse transcribed into cDNA as template for TCR sequencing. First-strand cDNA was synthesized using SuperScript III with a 2:1 mix of oligo-dT and random hexamers. Amplification bias was assessed with a synthetic immune receptor repertoire, and residual bias was removed computationally. Concerning the study's data processing: After raw reads were preprocessed to remove errors, the CDR3 was defined following IMGT conventions as running from the conserved cysteine to phenylalanine. Clonality was computed by normalizing Shannon entropy by log2 of the number of productive unique TCRs and subtracting the result from 1. Whether scalp clones were CD4 or CD8 was inferred by matching scalp TCRbeta sequences against CD4 and CD8 repertoires sorted from blood. The immuneACCESS repertoire file appears here via TCRdb, limited to in-frame rearrangements. These files lack a portion of the clones; in checked studies, under half of the deficit traces to unresolved V genes, and the cause of the others is not known. The DNA was the basis for D and trimming; V, J and clone size are from that table. The sample table lists about 190,000 clones, more than 50% of them with a count of one. The top ten clonotypes cover over 1% of the sample.

This specimen's time point label, interpreted: less than 30 weeks on oral tofacitinib. The treatment or condition tag for this specimen amounts to: oral pan-JAK inhibitor, 5-10 mg twice daily. Lesional scalp punch biopsies and peripheral blood were collected from alopecia areata patients. PBMCs were separated by density centrifugation and stained for CD3, CD4 and CD8, after which CD4+ and CD8+ T cells were sorted on a FACSAria. CDR1 and CDR2, looked up from the germline V gene (reference sequence), are LNHDA and SQIVND. From the cysteine up to the phenylalanine, the CDR3 has a length of 13 residues. Only the CDR3 DNA stays, 39 bases, in frame from base 1. V is cut back by 6 bases and J by 9 bases, with 3 bases in the junction unmatched.

This clonotype was sampled from a human donor with alopecia areata. Sequences were derived from CD4+ T cells sorted from blood, sampled at week 24, from a patient treated with tofacitinib. Rearrangement joined TRBV19 to TRBJ1-6; 9 bases in the middle match TRBD1. The DNA reads as follows: TGTGCCAGTAGGGGACAGGGTACTTCACCCCTCCACTTT. Its translation is CASRGQGTSPLHF.